In its sample, the clone carrying this TCR beta chain was seen once. The antigen remains unidentified. The data are from a study of shared clonotypes between healthy human individuals. Study overall: Ranging from 18 to 49 in age, donors were two women and a few men. Broader study findings: In the sorted subsets, rarefaction showed sequencing was incomplete despite large depth.

Germline values: CDR1 LNHDA, CDR2 SQIVND (reference sequence). The V segment lost 1 base and the J segment 5 bases; nucleotides outside the gene matches: 8. The CDR3 has 16 residues. In the sorted-subset replicate PCRs, approximately 200 ng DNA, 25,000 to 35,000 T cell genomes, was used. This table comes from immunoSEQ multiplex PCR, and its TCRdb copy is limited to in-frame clones, with some not included. The sample has some 580,000 clones, 97% seen once; the top ten hold about 0.057%. The origin of this receptor is a woman aged 25-40 years in good health. The rearrangement uses TRBV19 and TRBJ2-7; 10 nucleotides align to TRBD1. The sequencing input was naive CD4+ T cells sorted from blood. Specified subset: CD45RA+ positively selected. The chain's CDR3 is CASSIGMTGGFDEQYF. CDR3 bases: TGTGCCAGTAGTATAGGGATGACAGGGGGCTTCGACGAGCAGTACTTC.